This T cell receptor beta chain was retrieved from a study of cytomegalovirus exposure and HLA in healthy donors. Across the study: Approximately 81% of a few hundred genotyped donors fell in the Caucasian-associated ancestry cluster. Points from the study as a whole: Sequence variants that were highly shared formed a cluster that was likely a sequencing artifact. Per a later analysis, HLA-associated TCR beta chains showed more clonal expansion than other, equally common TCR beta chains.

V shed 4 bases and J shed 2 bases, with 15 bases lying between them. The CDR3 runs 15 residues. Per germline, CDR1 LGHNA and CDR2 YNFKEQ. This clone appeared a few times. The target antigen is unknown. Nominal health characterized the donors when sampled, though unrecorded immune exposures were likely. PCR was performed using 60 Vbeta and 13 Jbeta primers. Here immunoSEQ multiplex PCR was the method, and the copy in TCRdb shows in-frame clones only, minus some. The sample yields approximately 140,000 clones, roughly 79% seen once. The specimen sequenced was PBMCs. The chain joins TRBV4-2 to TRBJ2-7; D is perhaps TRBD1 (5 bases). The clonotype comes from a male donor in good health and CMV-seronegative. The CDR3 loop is CASSPTVGITYEQYF. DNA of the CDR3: TGTGCCAGCAGCCCGACAGTGGGGATCACCTACGAGCAGTACTTC.